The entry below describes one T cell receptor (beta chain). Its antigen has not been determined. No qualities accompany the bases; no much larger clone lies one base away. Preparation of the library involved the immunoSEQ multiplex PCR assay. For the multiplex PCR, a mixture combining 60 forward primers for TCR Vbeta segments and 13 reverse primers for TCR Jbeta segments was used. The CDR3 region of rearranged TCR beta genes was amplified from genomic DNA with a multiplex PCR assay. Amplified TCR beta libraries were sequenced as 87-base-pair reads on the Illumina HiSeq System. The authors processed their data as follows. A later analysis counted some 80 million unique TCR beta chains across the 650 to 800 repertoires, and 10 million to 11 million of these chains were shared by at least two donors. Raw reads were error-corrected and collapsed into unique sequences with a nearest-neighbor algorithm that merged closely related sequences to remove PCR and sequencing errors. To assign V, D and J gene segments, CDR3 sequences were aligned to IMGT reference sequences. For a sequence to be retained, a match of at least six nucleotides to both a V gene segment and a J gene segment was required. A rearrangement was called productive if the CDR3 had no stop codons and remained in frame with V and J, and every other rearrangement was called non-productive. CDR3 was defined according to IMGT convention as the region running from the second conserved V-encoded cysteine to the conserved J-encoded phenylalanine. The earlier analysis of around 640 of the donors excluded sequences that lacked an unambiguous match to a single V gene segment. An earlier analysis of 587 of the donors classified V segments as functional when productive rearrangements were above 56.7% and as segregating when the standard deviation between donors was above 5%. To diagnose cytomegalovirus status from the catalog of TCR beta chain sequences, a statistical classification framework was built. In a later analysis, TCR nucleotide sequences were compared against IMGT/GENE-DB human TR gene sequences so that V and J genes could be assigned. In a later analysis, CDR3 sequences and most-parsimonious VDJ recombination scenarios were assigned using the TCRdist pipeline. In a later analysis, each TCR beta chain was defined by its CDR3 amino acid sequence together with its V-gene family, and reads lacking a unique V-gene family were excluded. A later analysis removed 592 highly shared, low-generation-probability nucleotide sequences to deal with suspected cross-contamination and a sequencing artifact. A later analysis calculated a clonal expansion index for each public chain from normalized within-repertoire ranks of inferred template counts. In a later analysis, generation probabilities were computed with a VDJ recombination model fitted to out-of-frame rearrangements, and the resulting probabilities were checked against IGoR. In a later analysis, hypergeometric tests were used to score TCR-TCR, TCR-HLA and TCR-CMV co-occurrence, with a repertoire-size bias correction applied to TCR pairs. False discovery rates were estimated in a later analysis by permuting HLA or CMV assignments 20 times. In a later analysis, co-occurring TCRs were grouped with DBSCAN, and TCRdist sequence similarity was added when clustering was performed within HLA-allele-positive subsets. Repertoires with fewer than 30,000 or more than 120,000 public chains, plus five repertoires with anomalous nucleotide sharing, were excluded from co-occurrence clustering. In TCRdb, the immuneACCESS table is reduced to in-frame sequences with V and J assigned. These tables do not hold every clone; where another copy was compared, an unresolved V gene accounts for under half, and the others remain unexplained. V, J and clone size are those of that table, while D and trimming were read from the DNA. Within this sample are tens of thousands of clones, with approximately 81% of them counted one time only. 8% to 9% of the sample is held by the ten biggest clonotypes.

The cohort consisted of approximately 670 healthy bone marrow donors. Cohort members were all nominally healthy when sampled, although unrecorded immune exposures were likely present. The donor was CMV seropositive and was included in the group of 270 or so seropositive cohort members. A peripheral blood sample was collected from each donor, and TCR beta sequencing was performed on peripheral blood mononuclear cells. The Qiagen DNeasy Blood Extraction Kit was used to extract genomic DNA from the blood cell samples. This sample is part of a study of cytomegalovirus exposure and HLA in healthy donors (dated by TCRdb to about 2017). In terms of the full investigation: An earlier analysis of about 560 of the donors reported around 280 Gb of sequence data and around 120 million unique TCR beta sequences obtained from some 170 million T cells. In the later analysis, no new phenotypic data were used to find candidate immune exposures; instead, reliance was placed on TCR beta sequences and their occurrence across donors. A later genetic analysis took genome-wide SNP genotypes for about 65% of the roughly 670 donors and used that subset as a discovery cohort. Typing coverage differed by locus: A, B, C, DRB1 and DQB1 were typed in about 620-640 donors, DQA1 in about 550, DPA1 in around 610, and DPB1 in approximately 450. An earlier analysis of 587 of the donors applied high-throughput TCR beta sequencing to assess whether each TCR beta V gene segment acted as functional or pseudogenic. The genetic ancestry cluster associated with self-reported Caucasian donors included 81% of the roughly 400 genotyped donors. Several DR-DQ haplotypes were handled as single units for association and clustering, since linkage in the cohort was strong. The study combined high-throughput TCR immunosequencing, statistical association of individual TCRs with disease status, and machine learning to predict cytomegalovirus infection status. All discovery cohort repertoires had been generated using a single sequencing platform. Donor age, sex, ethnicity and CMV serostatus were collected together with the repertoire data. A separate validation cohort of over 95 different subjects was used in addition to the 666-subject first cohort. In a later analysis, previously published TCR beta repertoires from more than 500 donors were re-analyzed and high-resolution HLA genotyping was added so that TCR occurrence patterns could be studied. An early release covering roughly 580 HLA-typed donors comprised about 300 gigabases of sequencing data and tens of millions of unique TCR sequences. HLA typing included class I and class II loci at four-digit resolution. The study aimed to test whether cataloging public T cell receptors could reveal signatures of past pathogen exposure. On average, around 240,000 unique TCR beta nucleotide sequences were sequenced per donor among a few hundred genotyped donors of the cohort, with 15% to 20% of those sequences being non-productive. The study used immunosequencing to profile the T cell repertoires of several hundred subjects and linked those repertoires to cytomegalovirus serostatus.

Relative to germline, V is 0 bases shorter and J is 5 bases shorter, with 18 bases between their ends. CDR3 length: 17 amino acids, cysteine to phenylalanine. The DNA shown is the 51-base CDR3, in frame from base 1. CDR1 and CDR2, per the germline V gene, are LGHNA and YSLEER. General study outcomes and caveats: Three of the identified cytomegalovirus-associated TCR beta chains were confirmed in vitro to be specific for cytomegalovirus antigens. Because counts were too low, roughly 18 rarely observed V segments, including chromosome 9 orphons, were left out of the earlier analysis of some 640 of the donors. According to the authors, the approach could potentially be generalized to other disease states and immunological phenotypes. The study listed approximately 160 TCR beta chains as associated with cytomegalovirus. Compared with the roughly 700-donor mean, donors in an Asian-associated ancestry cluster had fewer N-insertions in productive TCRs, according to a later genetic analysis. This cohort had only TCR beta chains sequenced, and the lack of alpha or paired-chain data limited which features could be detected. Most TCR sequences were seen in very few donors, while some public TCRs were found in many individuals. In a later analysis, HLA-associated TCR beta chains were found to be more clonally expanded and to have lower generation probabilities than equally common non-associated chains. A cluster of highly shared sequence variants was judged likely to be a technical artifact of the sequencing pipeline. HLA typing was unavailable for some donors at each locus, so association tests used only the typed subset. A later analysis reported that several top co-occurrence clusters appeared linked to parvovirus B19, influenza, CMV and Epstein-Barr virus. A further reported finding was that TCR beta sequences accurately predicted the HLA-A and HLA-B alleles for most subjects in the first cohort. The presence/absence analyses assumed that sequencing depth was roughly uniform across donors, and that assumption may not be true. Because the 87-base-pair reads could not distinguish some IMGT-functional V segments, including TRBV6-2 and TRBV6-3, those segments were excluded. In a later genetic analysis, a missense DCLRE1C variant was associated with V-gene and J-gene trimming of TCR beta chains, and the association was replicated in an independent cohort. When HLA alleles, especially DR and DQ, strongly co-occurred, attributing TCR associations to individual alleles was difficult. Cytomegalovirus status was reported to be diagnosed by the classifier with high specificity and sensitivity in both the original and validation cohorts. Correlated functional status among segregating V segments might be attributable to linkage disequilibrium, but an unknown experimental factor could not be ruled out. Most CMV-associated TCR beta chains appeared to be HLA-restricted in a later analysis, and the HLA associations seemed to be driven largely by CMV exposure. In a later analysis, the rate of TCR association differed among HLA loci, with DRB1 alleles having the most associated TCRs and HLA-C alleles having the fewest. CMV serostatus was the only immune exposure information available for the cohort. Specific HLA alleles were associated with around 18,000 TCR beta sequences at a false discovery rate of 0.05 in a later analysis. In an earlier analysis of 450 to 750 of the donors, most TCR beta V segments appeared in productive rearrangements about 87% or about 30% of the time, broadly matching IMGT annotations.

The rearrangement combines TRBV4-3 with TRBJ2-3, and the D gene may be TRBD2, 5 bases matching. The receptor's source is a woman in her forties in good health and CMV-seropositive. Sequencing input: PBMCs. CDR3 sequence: CASSQDNPDFEGDTQYF. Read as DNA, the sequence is TGCGCCAGCAGCCAAGATAATCCGGACTTTGAGGGAGATACGCAGTATTTT.